This T cell receptor beta chain was profiled in a study of siplizumab effects on memory and regulatory T cells (dated by TCRdb to 2018 to 2020). Study-level background: The effect of the anti-CD2 antibody siplizumab on alloreactive T-cell subsets was examined in allogeneic mixed lymphocyte reactions constructed from human PBMCs.

The CDR3 spans 12 residues, from the cysteine through the phenylalanine. The read is trimmed to its CDR3 DNA, 36 bases read in frame from base 1. CDR1 MNHNS and CDR2 SASEGT were looked up in the germline V gene. Additional sequencing covered unstimulated subsets from three donor pairs, namely CD8+ effector memory, CD4+ naive, CD8+ TEMRA, CD4+ memory and CD8+ naive. Sorted unstimulated T cells and proliferating T cells recovered from mixed lymphocyte reactions were subjected to TCRbeta CDR3 sequencing. Fresh whole blood from around 11 HLA-typed healthy donors was used to isolate PBMCs. What the authors observed across the whole study: About 80-96% of proliferating CD4+ or CD8+ clones could not be given a naive or memory phenotype. In reactions with siplizumab, an average of approximately 69% of mappable alloreactive CD4+ clones were Treg-derived, compared with 26.9% in control reactions. Whether proliferating Tregs from siplizumab cultures actually had suppressive function was not functionally confirmed. Because sequences below about 10^-5 frequency were poorly captured, only a minor fraction of alloreactive clones could be mapped to unstimulated subsets. Unstimulated naive T cells appeared to be more diverse than memory T cells, and naive cells seemed to make a substantial contribution to the alloresponse. The cumulative frequency of alloreactive sequences traceable to unstimulated CD4+ memory T cells was significantly reduced by siplizumab.

The table lists this clone with a few counts. Its antigen target is currently unknown. No base quality information exists; no much larger clone differs at one position. Libraries came from the immunoSEQ multiplex PCR assay. Approximately 10^5 TCR templates per sample were assayed on the deep sequencing platform. Genomic DNA extracted from sorted T cells was used for TCRbeta CDR3 sequencing. As for how the authors treated the data: The R programming language was used for the clonal analysis of the TCRbeta CDR3 data. Alloreactive CD4+ and CD8+ clones were identified by comparing unstimulated samples to CFSE-low samples taken after the reaction. By matching sequences to the repertoires of sorted unstimulated Treg and non-Treg cells, each alloreactive CD4+ clone was assigned a regulatory or non-regulatory origin. In TCRdb, the immuneACCESS table is reduced to in-frame sequences with V and J assigned. These tables do not hold every clone; where another copy was compared, an unresolved V gene accounts for under half, and the others remain unexplained. V and J calls and clone size are as listed in that table; D and trimming were resolved from the DNA. Present in this sample are roughly 26,000 clones, about 79% of which were seen just once. In total, the top ten clones hold around 25% of the sample.

The specimen was memory CD4+ T cells sorted from blood. The cell subset or site label for this specimen denotes: unstimulated CD4+ memory T cells. The chain employs TRBV6-1 and TRBJ1-1; TRBD1 is perhaps the D gene, given 6 matching bases. This sequence was found in a human donor in good health. CDR3 reads: CATGGRVAEAFF. The nucleotide sequence reads as follows: TGTGCTACCGGGGGGCGGGTGGCTGAAGCTTTCTTT.